The 2 T cell receptor beta chains below were found in one sample sequenced in a study of T cell responses to AZD1222 COVID-19 vaccine. Here immunoSEQ multiplex PCR was the method, and the copy in TCRdb shows in-frame clones only, minus some. Among roughly 97,000 clones listed, around nine tenths were seen once. The sample in question was peripheral blood, obtained on day 0 of AZD1222 vaccination. These receptors originate from an adult in good health.

V is TRBV10-3 and J is TRBJ1-2; D is perhaps TRBD1 (5 bases). The CDR3 is 14 amino acids. With 3 bases removed from V and 7 bases from J, the gap between germline ends came to 15 bases. Looked up from germline, CDR1 is ENHRY and CDR2 is SYGVKD. The CDR3 nucleotides are TGTGCCATCAGTGAACCCGGGACCAATCGTGGCTACACCTTC. Its protein product is CAISEPGTNRGYTF.

J is TRBJ1-5 and V is TRBV19; no reliable D call. Germline loops: CDR1 LNHDA, CDR2 SQIVND (reference sequence). The CDR3 runs to 13 residues. With 3 bases removed from V and 3 bases from J, the gap between germline ends came to 6 bases. The CDR3, as DNA: TGTGCCAGTAGTATCCGGTACAATCAGCCCCAGCATTTT. Translating gives CASSIRYNQPQHF.